The T cell receptor beta chain described here comes from a study of blood T cell repertoires in COVID-19. Study-level background: The United States, Italy and Spain provided the acute and convalescent COVID-19 samples.

CDR3 size: 13 residues. V lost 1 base and J lost 13, with 13 bases in between. Germline assignment: CDR1 SGHDN and CDR2 FVKESK. Cohorts were based on clinical histories the participants reported. How the authors handled the data: Amplifying reference gene primers gave estimates of nucleated cell counts. The data were produced by immunoSEQ multiplex PCR, yet TCRdb's version contains in-frame clones alone and is incomplete. V, J and clone size reflect that table, while D and trimming were determined from the DNA. The sample consists of a few hundred thousand clones, 86% of them appearing once. This chain links TRBV14 with TRBJ1-4, with a possible D match to TRBD1 (5 bases). The sequenced material came from PBMCs or T cells enriched from blood (not recorded which). The TCR originated in a woman aged 18 to 35 who had recovered from COVID-19. The CDR3 DNA follows: TGTGCCAGCAGCCAAGTGACCGGGGGAAGACTGTTTTTT. Translated: CASSQVTGGRLFF.